The clone carrying this T cell receptor (beta chain) was observed a handful of times. What it binds is unknown. This specimen belongs to a study of post-analysis software for immune sequencing data. Study conclusions and caveats: Higher frequency in patients than in controls was seen for roughly five TRBV segments, with TRBV5-6, TRBV5-1 and TRBV20-1 among them. Samples sharing a preparation batch grouped tightly together when assessed by F measure. For normalized Chao1 diversity, multiple sclerosis patients scored significantly lower than controls did.

Unique molecular identifiers were present in the TCR beta cDNA libraries. From around 0.96 to 9.9 million T cells, about 500,000 cDNA molecules were obtained. MiXCR was run by TCRdb on the PCR reads, yielding one entry per CDR3 protein. The repertoire has about 400,000 distinct CDR3 sequences, roughly 30% of them found once; the top ten carry around an eighth. The CDR3 consists of 16 residues. Germline CDR1 is SGHVS and CDR2 is FQNEAQ. V lost 1 base and J lost 0, with 13 bases in between. The source is a girl aged 10-17 years with multiple sclerosis. V is TRBV7-8 and J is TRBJ2-7; the D gene is possibly TRBD2 (6 bases). Sequencing was performed on blood. The CDR3 here is CASSLELAGSSYEQYF. In nucleotides, the CDR3 is TGTGCCAGCAGCTTAGAATTGGCGGGGAGCTCCTACGAGCAGTACTTC.